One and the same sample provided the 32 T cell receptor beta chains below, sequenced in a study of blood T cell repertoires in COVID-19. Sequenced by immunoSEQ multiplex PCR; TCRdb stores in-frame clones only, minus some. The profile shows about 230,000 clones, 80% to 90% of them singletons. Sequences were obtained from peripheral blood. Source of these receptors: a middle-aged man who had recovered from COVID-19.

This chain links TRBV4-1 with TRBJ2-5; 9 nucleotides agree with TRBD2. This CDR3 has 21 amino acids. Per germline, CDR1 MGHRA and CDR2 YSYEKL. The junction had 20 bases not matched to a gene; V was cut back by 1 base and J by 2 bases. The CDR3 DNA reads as TGCGCCAGCAGCCAAGGTTTAGTAGCGCGGGGGGGGCAGGGTCGGCAAGAGACCCAGTACTTC. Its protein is CASSQGLVARGGQGRQETQYF.

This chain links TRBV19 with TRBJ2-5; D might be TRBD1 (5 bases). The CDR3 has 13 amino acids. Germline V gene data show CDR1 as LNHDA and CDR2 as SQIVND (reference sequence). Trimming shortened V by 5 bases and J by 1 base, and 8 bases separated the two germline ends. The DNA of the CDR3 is TGTGCCAGTAGTTTGGACACCCAAGAGACCCAGTACTTC. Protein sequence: CASSLDTQETQYF.

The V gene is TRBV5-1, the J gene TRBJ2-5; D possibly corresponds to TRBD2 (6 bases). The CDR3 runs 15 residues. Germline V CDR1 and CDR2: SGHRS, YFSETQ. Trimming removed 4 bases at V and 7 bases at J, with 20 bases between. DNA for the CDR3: TGCGCCAGCAGCACGGCGACCGGGACCGGGGGGACCCAGTACTTC. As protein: CASSTATGTGGTQYF.

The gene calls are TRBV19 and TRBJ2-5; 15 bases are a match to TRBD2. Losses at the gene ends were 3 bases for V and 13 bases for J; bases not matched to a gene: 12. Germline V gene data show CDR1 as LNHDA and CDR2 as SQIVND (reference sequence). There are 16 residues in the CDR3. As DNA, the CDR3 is TGTGCCAGTAGTATGGGACTAGCGGGAGGATCCGGAGCCCCGTACTTC. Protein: CASSMGLAGGSGAPYF.

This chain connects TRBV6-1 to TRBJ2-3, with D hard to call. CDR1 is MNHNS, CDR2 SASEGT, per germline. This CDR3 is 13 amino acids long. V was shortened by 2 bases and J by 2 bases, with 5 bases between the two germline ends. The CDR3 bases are TGTGCCAGCAGTGAACAGTTCACAGATACGCAGTATTTT. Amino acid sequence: CASSEQFTDTQYF.

As DNA, the CDR3 is TGTGCCAGCAGCAAGAGCCTTAAATCCTATGGCTACACCTTC. The encoded protein is CASSKSLKSYGYTF. This chain joins TRBV21-1 and TRBJ1-2. TRBV21-1 is an annotated pseudogene. The CDR3 has 14 amino acids.

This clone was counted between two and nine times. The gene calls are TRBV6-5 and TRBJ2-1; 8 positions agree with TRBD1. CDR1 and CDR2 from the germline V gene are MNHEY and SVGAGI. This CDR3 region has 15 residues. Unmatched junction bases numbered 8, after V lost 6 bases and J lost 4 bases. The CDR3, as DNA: TGTGCCAGCAGGACAGGGGTCACCCAATACAATGAGCAGTTCTTC. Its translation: CASRTGVTQYNEQFF.

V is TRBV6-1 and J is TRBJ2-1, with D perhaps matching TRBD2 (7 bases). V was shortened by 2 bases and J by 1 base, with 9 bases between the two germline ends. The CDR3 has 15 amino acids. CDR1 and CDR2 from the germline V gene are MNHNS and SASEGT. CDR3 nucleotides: TGTGCCAGCAGTGAAAGGGGGGGTTCCTACAATGAGCAGTTCTTC. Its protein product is CASSERGGSYNEQFF.

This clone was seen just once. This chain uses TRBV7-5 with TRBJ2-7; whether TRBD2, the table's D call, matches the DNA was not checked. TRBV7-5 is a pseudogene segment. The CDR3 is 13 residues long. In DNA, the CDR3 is TGTGTCAGAAGAAGGGAGGGGCGGGACGAGCAGTACTTC. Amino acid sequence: CVRRREGRDEQYF.

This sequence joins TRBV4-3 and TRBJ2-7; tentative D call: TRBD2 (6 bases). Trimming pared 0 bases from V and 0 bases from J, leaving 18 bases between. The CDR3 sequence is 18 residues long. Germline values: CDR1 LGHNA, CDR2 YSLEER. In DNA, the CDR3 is TGCGCCAGCAGCCAAGAGCGAGTCCGGGAGCAGGACTCCTACGAGCAGTACTTC. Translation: CASSQERVREQDSYEQYF.

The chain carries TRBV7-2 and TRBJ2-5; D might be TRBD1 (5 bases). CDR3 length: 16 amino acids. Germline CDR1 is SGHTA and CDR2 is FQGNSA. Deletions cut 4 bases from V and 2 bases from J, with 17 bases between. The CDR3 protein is CASSSGPGMSQETQYF. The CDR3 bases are TGTGCCAGCAGCTCAGGGCCAGGGATGTCGCAAGAGACCCAGTACTTC.

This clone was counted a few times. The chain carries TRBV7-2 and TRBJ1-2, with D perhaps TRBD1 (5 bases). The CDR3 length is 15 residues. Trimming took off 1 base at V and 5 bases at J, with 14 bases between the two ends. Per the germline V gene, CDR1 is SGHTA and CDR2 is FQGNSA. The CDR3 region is CASSLGRTSVYGYTF. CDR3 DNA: TGTGCCAGCAGCTTAGGCCGGACAAGCGTTTATGGCTACACCTTC.

The CDR3: CASSLRSHGGEKLFF. CDR3 DNA: TGTGCCAGCAGTTTACGGTCCCACGGAGGTGAAAAACTGTTTTTT. The chain employs TRBV28 and TRBJ1-4, with D hard to call. The length of the CDR3 is 15 residues. The V end was cut by 2 bases, the J end by 7 bases, with 14 bases between. The V gene's germline CDR1 is MDHEN and CDR2 SYDVKM.

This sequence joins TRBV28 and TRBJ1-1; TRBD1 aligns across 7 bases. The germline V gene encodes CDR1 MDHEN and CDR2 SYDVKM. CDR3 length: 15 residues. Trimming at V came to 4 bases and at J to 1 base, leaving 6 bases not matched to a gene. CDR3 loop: CASSSMGQKNTEAFF. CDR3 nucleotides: TGTGCCAGCAGTTCTATGGGACAGAAGAACACTGAAGCTTTCTTT.

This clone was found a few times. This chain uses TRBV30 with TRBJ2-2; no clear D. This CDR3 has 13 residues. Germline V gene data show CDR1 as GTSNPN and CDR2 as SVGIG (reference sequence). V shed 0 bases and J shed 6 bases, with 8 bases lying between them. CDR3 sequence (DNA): TGTGCCTGGAGTGTAAGCGTACCCGGGGAGCTGTTTTTT. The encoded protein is CAWSVSVPGELFF. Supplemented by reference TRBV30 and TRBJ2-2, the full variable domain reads SQTIHQWPATLVQPVGSPLSLECTVEGTSNPNLYWYRQAAGRGLQLLFYSVGIGQISSEVPQNLSASRPQDRQFILSSKKLLLSDSGFYLCAWSVSVPGELFFGEGSRLTVL.

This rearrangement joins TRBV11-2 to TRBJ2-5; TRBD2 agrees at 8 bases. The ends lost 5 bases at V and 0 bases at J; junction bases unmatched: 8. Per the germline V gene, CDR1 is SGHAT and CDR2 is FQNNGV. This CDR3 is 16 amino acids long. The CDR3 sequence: CASSLGLAVNQETQYF. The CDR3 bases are TGTGCCAGCAGCCTAGGACTAGCAGTTAACCAAGAGACCCAGTACTTC.

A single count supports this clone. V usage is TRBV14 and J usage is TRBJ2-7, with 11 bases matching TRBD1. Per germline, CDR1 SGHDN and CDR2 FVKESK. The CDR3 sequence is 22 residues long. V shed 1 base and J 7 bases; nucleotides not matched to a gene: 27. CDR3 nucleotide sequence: TGTGCCAGCAGCCAAGGGAAGAAACTCCCATCGTTCTCGGACAGGGGGCTTGAGGAGCAGTACTTC. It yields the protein CASSQGKKLPSFSDRGLEEQYF.

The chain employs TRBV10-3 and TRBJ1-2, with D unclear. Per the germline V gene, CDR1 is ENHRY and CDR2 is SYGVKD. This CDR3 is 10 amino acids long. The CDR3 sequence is CGGGICGYTF. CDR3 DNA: TGTGGAGGAGGAATCTGCGGCTACACCTTC.

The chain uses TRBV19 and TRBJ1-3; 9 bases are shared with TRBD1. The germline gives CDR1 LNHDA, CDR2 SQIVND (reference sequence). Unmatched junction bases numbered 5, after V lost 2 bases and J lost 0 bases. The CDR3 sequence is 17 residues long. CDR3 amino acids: CASSISGTGSSGNTIYF. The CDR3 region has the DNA TGTGCCAGTAGTATATCCGGGACAGGGAGCTCTGGAAACACCATATATTTT.

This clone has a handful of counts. CDR3 bases: TGTGCCAGCAGCCCGGGGAAACACTATGGCTACACCTTC. Its translation: CASSPGKHYGYTF. The V gene is TRBV6-5, the J gene TRBJ1-2; the D is unclear. The CDR3 is 13 amino acids. V lost 6 bases to trimming and J lost 3 bases, with 11 bases between them. Germline lookup yields CDR1 MNHEY and CDR2 SVGAGI.

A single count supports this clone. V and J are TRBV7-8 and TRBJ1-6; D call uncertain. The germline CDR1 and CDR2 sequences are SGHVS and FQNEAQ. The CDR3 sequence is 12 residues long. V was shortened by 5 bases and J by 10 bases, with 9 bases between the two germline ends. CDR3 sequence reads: CASSRLSSPLHF. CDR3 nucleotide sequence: TGTGCCAGCAGCCGGCTATCCTCACCCCTCCACTTT.

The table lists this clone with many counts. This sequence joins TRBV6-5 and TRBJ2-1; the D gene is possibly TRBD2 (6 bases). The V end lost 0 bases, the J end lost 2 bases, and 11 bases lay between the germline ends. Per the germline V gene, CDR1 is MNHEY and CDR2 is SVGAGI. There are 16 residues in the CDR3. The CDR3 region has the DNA TGTGCCAGCAGTTACTCCGCGGGATCCACCTACAATGAGCAGTTCTTC. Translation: CASSYSAGSTYNEQFF.

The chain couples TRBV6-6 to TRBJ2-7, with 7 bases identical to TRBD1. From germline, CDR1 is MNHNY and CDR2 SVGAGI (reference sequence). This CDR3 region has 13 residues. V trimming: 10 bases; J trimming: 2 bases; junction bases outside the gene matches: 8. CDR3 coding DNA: TGTGCCACAAGGGGACAGCGGACCTACGAGCAGTACTTC. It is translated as CATRGQRTYEQYF.

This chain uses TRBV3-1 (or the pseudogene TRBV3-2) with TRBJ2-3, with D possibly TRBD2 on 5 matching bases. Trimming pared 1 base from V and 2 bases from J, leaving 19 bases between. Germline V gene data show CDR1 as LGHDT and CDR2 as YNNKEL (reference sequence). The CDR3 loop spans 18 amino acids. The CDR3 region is CASSQGVRWRLNTDTQYF. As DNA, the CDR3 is TGTGCCAGCAGCCAAGGTGTAAGGTGGAGACTAAACACAGATACGCAGTATTTT.

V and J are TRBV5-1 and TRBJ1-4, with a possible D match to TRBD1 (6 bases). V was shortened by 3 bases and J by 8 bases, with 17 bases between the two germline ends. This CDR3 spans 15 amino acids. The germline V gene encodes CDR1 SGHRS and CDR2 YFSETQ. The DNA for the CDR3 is TGCGCCAGCAGCTCCCCACAGGGTGGTCAAGAAAAACTGTTTTTT. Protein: CASSSPQGGQEKLFF.

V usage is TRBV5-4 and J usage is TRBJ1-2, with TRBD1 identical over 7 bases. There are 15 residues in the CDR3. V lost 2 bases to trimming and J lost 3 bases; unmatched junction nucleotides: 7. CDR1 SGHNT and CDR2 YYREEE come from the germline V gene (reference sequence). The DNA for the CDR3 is TGTGCCAGCAGCTTACCCCATCAGGGGGACTATGGCTACACCTTC. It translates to CASSLPHQGDYGYTF.

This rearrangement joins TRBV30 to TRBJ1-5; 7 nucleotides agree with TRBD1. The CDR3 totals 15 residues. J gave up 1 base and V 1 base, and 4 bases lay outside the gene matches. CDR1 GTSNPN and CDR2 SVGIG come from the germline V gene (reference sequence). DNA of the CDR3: TGTGCCTGGAGTGCCGGGACAGCCAGCAATCAGCCCCAGCATTTT. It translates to CAWSAGTASNQPQHF.

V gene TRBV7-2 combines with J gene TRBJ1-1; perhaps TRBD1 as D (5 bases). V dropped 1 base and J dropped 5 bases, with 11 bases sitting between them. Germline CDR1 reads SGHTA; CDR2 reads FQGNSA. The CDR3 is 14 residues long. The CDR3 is CASSLVGRDTEAFF. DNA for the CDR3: TGTGCCAGCAGCTTAGTGGGCAGGGATACTGAAGCTTTCTTT.

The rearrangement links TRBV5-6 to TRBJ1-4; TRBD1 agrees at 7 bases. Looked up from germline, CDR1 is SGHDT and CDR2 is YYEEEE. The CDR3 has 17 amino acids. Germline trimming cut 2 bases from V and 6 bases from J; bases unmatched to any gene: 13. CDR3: CASSLGTDFLGDEKLFF. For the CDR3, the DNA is TGTGCCAGCAGCTTAGGGACAGACTTTCTGGGCGATGAAAAACTGTTTTTT.

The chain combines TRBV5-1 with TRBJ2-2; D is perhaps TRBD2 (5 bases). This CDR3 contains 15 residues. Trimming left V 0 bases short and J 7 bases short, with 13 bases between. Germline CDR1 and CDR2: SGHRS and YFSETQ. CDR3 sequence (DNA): TGCGCCAGCAGCTTGGTACCGACTCGGGGCGGGGAGCTGTTTTTT. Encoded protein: CASSLVPTRGGELFF. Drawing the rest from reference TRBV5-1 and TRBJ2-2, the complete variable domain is KAGVTQTPRYLIKTRGQQVTLSCSPISGHRSVSWYQQTPGQGLQFLFEYFSETQRNKGNFPGRFSGRQFSNSRSEMNVSTLELGDSALYLCASSLVPTRGGELFFGEGSRLTVL.

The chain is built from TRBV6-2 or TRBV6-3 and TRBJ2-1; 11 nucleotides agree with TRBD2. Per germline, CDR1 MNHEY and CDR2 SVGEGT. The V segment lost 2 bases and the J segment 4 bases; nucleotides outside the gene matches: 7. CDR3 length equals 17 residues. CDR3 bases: TGTGCCAGCAGTTACCCTCCCGGGACTAGCGGATACAATGAGCAGTTCTTC. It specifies CASSYPPGTSGYNEQFF.

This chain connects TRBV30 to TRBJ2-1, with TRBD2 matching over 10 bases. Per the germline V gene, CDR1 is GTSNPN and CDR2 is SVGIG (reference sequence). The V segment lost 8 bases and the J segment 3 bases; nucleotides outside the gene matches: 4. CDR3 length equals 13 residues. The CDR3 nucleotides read TGTGCCGGACTAGCGGACAACTACAATGAGCAGTTCTTC. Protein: CAGLADNYNEQFF.